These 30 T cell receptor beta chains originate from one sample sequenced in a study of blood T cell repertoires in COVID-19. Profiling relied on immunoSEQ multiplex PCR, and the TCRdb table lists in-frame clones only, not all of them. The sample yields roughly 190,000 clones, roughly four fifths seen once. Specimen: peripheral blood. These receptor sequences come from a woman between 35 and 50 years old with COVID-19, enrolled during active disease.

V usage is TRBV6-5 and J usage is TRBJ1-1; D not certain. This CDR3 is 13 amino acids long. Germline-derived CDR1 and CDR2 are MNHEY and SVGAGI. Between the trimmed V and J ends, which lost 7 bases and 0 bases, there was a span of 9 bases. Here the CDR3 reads CASMRQLNTEAFF. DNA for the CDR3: TGTGCCAGCATGAGGCAGCTGAACACTGAAGCTTTCTTT.

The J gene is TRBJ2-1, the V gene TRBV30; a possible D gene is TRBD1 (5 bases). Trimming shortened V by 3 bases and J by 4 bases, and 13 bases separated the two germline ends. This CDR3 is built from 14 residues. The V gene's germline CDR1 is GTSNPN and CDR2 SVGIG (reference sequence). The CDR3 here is CAWRDMRRYNEQFF. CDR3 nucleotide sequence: TGTGCCTGGAGGGACATGAGGCGATACAATGAGCAGTTCTTC.

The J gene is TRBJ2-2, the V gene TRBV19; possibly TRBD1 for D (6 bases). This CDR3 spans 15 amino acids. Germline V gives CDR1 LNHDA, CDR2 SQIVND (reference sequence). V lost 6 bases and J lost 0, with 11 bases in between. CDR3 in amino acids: CASRRRTANTGELFF. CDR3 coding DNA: TGTGCCAGTAGACGACGGACAGCGAACACCGGGGAGCTGTTTTTT.

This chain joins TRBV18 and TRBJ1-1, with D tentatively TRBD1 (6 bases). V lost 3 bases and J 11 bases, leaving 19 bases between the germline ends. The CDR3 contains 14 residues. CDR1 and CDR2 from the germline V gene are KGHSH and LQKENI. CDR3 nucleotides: TGTGCCAGCTCACCCAAACAGGGTGAACACTTGGCTTTCTTT. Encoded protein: CASSPKQGEHLAFF.

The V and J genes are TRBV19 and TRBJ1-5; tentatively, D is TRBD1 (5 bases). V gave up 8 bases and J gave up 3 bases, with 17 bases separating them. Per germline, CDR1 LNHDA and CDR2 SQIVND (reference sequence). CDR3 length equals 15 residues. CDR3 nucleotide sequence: TGTGCCAGTTCAGGGCTGTATTCTCCCAATCAGCCCCAGCATTTT. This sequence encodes CASSGLYSPNQPQHF.

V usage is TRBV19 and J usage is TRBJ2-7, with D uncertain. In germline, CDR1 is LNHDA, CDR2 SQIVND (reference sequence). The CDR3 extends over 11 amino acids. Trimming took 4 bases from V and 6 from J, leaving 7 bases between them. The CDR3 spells CASSNYFEQYF. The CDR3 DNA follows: TGTGCCAGTAGTAACTATTTCGAGCAGTACTTC.

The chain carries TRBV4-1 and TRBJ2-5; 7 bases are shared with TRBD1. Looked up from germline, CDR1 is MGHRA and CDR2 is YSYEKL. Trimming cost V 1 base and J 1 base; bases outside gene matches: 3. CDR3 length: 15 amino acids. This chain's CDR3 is CASSQGWTGQETQYF. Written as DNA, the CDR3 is TGCGCCAGCAGCCAAGGGTGGACAGGCCAAGAGACCCAGTACTTC.

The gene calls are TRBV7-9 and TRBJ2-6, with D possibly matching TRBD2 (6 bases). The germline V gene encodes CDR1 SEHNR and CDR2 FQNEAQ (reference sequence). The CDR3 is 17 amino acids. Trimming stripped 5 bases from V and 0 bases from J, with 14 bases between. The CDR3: CASSRAGHRSGANVLTF. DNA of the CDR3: TGTGCCAGCAGCCGGGCGGGGCATCGCTCTGGGGCCAACGTCCTGACTTTC.

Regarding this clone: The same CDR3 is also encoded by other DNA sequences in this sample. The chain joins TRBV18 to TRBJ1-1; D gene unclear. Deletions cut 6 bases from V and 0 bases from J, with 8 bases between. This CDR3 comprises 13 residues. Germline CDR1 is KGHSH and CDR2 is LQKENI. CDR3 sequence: CASSPAMNTEAFF. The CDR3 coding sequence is TGTGCCAGCTCCCCCGCGATGAACACTGAAGCTTTCTTT. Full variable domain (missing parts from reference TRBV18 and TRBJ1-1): NAGVMQNPRHLVRRRGQEARLRCSPMKGHSHVYWYRQLPEEGLKFMVYLQKENIIDESGMPKERFSAEFPKEGPSILRIQQVVRGDSAAYFCASSPAMNTEAFFGQGTRLTVV.

The CDR3 bases are TGCAGTGGGGGCTTTAACACTGAAGCTTTCTTT. It translates to CSGGFNTEAFF. The rearrangement joins TRBV20-1 to TRBJ1-1, with D possibly being TRBD1 (5 bases). Germline lookup yields CDR1 DFQATT and CDR2 SNEGSKA (reference sequence). With 7 bases removed from V and 2 bases from J, the gap between germline ends came to 8 bases. The CDR3 is made up of 11 amino acids.

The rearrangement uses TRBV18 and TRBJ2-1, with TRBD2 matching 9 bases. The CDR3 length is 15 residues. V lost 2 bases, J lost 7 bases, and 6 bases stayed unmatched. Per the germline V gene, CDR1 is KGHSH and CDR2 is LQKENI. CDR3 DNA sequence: TGTGCCAGCTCACCAAGCGGGAGGTCGGGAAATGAGCAGTTCTTC. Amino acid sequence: CASSPSGRSGNEQFF.

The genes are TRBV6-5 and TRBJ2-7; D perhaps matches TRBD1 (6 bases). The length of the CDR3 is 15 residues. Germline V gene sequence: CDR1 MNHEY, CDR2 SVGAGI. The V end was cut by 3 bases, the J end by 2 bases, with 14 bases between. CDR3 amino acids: CASSYGTSRPYEQYF. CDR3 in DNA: TGTGCCAGCAGTTATGGGACATCCAGGCCCTACGAGCAGTACTTC.

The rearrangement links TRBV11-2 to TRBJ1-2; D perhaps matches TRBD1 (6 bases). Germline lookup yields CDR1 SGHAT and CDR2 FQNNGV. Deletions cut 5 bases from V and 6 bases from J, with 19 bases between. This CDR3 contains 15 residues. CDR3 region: CASSGRQDPIDGYTF. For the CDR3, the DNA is TGTGCCAGCAGCGGCAGACAGGATCCAATAGATGGCTACACCTTC.

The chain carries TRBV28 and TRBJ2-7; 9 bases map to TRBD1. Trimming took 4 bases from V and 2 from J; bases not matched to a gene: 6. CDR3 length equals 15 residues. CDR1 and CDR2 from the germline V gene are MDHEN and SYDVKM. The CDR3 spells CASSSSGTGTYEQYF. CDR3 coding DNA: TGTGCCAGCAGTTCCTCCGGGACAGGGACCTACGAGCAGTACTTC.

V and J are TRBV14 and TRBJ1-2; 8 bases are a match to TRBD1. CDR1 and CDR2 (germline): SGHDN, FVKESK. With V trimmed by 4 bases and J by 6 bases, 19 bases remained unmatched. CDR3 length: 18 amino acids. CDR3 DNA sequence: TGTGCCAGCAGCCCCTCTGGGCAGGGGGCGAGCAGAGGACATGGCTACACCTTC. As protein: CASSPSGQGASRGHGYTF. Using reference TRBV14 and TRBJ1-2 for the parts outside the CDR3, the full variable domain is EAGVTQFPSHSVIEKGQTVTLRCDPISGHDNLYWYRRVMGKEIKFLLHFVKESKQDESGMPNNRFLAERTGGTYSTLKVQPAELEDSGVYFCASSPSGQGASRGHGYTFGSGTRLTVV.

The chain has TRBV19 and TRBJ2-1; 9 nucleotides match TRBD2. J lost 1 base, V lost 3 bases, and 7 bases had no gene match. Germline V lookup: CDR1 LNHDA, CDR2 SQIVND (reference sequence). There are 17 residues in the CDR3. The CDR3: CASSITAGGGSYNEQFF. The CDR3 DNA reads TGTGCCAGTAGTATCACAGCGGGAGGTGGGTCCTACAATGAGCAGTTCTTC.

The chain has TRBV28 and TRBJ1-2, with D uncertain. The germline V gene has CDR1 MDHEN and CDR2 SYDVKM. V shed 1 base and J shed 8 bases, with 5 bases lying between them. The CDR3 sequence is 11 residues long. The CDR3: CASSLSSGYTF. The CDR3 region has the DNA TGTGCCAGCAGTTTATCGTCGGGCTACACCTTC.

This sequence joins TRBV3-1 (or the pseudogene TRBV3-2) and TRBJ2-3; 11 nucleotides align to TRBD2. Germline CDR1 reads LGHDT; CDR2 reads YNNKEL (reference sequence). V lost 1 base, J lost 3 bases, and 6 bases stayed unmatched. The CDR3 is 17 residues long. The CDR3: CASSQGSGRAGTDTQYF. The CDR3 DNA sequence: TGTGCCAGCAGCCAAGGTAGCGGGAGGGCCGGAACAGATACGCAGTATTTT.

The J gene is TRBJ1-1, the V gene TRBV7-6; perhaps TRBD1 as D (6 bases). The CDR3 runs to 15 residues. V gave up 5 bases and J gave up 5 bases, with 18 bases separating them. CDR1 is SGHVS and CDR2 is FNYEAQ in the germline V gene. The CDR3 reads CASSPGEGGVTEAFF. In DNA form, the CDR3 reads TGTGCCAGCAGCCCCGGGGAGGGGGGGGTGACTGAAGCTTTCTTT. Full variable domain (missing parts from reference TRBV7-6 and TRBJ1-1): GAGVSQSPRYKVTKRGQDVALRCDPISGHVSLYWYRQALGQGPEFLTYFNYEAQQDKSGLPNDRFSAERPEGSISTLTIQRTEQRDSAMYRCASSPGEGGVTEAFFGQGTRLTVV.

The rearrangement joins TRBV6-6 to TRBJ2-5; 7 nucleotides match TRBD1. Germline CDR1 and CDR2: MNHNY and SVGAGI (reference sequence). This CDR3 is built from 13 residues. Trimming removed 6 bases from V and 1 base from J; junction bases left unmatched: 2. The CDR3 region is CASSGTVQETQYF. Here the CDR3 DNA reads TGTGCCAGCAGCGGGACAGTCCAAGAGACCCAGTACTTC.

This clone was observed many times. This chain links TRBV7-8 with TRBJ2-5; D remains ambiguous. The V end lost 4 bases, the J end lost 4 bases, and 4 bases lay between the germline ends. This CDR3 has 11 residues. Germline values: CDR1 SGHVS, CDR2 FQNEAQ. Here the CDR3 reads CASSSRETQYF. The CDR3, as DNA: TGTGCCAGCAGCTCGAGAGAGACCCAGTACTTC.

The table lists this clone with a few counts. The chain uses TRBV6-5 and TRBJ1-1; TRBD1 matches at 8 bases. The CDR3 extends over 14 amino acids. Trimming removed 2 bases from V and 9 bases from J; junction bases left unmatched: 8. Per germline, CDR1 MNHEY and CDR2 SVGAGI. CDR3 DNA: TGTGCCAGCAGTTACCGACCGGACAGGGATCAAGCTTTCTTT. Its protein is CASSYRPDRDQAFF.

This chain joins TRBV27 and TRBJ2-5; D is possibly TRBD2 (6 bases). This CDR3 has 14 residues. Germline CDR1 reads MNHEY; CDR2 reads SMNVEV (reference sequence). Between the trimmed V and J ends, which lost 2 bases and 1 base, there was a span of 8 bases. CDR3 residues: CASSLTSLQETQYF. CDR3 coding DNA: TGTGCCAGCAGTTTAACTAGCCTCCAAGAGACCCAGTACTTC.

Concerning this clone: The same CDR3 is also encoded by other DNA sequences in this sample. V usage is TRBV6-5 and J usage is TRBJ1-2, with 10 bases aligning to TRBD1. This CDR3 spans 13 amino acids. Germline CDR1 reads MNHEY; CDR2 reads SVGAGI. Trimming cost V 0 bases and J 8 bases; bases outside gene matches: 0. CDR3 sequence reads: CASSYSTGGGYTF. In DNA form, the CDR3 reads TGTGCCAGCAGTTACTCGACAGGGGGCGGCTACACCTTC.

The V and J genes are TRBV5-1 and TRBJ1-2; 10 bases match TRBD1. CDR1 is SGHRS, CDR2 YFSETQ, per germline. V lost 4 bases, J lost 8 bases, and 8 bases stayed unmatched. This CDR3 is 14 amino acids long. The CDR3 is CASSAEGQGSGYTF. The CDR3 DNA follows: TGCGCCAGCAGCGCCGAGGGACAGGGGAGCGGCTACACCTTC.

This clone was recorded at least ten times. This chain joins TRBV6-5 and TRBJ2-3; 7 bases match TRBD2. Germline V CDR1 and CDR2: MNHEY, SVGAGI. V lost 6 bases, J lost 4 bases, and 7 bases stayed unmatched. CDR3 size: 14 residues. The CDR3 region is CASSTQGGADTQYF. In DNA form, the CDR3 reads TGTGCCAGCAGCACGCAGGGAGGGGCAGATACGCAGTATTTT.

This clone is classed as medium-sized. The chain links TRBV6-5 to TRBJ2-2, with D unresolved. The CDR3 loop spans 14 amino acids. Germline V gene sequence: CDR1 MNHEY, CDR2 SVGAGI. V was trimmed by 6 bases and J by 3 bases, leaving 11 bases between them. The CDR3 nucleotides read TGTGCCAGCAGCCGAGAGGCCCACACCGGGGAGCTGTTTTTT. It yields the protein CASSREAHTGELFF.

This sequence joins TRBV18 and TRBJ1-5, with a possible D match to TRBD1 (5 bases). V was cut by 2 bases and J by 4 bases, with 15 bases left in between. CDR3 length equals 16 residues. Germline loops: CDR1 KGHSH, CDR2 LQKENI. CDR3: CASSPTSAGGNQPQHF. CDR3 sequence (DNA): TGTGCCAGCTCACCAACATCGGCCGGGGGGAATCAGCCCCAGCATTTT.

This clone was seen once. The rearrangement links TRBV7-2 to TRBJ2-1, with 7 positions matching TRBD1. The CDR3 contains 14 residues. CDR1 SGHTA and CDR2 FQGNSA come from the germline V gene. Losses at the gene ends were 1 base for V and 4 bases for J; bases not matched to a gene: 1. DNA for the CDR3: TGTGCCAGCAGCTTAGTGACAGGGTACAATGAGCAGTTCTTC. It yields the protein CASSLVTGYNEQFF.

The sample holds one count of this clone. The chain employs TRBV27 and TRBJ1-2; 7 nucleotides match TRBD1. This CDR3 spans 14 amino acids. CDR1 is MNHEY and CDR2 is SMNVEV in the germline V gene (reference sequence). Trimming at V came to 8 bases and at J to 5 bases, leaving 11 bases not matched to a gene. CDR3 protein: CASGPRDSIYGYTF. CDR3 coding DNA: TGTGCCAGCGGGCCCCGGGACAGCATATATGGCTACACCTTC.